Listed below are T cell receptor beta chains from one sample, sequenced in a study of T cell responses to AZD1222 COVID-19 vaccine. TCRdb keeps only in-frame clones here, not all; method: immunoSEQ multiplex PCR. The sample carries about 120,000 clones, 90% recorded once. Sequencing used peripheral blood, obtained 28 days after the second dose of the MenACWY control vaccine. These receptors were obtained from an adult who received the MenACWY meningococcal vaccine as a control. CDR3s include the opening cysteine and the closing phenylalanine or tryptophan. A D gene is named only where the DNA matches it firmly. The size field is filled for only some rows; it gives once, few, many or a size class.

J gene: TRBJ2-1
clone size: NA
D gene: TRBD1
CDR3 length: 15
V gene: TRBV5-5
CDR3 protein: CASSTRGSSTGEQFF
CDR3 DNA: TGTGCCAGCAGCACCAGGGGGTCCTCAACAGGGGAGCAGTTCTTC

J gene: TRBJ1-5
clone size: NA
D gene: TRBD1
CDR3 length: 14
V gene: TRBV28
CDR3 protein: CASRTDRVEQPQHF
CDR3 DNA: TGTGCCAGCAGGACGGACAGGGTAGAGCAGCCCCAGCATTTT

J gene: TRBJ2-7
clone size: NA
D gene: TRBD2
CDR3 length: 14
V gene: TRBV5-1
CDR3 protein: CASSLWTSGSEQYF
CDR3 DNA: TGCGCCAGCAGCCTATGGACTAGTGGGAGCGAGCAGTACTTC

J gene: TRBJ2-3
clone size: once
D gene: NA
CDR3 length: 16
V gene: TRBV21-1
CDR3 protein: CASSKEQGGSTDTQYF
CDR3 DNA: TGTGCCAGCAGCAAGGAACAGGGGGGAAGCACAGATACGCAGTATTTT

J gene: TRBJ1-1
clone size: once
D gene: NA
CDR3 length: 15
V gene: TRBV11-2
CDR3 protein: CASSLDYGGVTEAFF
CDR3 DNA: TGTGCCAGCAGCTTAGATTACGGGGGCGTGACTGAAGCTTTCTTT

J gene: TRBJ1-4
clone size: NA
D gene: TRBD1
CDR3 length: 15
V gene: TRBV2
CDR3 protein: CASSSRDRPGEKLFF
CDR3 DNA: TGTGCCAGCAGTTCCCGGGACAGGCCCGGTGAAAAACTGTTTTTT

J gene: TRBJ2-1
clone size: NA
D gene: TRBD2
CDR3 length: 16
V gene: TRBV3-1/TRBV3-2
CDR3 protein: CASSQAPSGGEREQFF
CDR3 DNA: TGTGCCAGCAGCCAAGCTCCCAGCGGGGGTGAACGTGAGCAGTTCTTC

J gene: TRBJ2-2
clone size: few
D gene: NA
CDR3 length: 15
V gene: TRBV6-4
CDR3 protein: CASSPDESNTGELFF
CDR3 DNA: TGTGCCAGCAGTCCGGACGAATCGAACACCGGGGAGCTGTTTTTT

J gene: TRBJ2-3
clone size: NA
D gene: TRBD1
CDR3 length: 15
V gene: TRBV7-2
CDR3 protein: CASSTEVAGGYTQYF
CDR3 DNA: TGTGCCAGCAGCACCGAGGTGGCAGGGGGCTATACGCAGTATTTT

J gene: TRBJ2-7
clone size: few
D gene: TRBD1
CDR3 length: 15
V gene: TRBV2
CDR3 protein: CASSEPDRGPGEQYF
CDR3 DNA: TGTGCCAGCAGTGAACCGGACAGGGGGCCGGGGGAGCAGTACTTC

J gene: TRBJ2-1
clone size: NA
D gene: NA
CDR3 length: 15
V gene: TRBV2
CDR3 protein: CARTRNPGPYNEQFF
CDR3 DNA: TGTGCCAGAACCAGGAACCCCGGACCCTACAATGAGCAGTTCTTC

J gene: TRBJ1-5
clone size: NA
D gene: TRBD1
CDR3 length: 16
V gene: TRBV28
CDR3 protein: CASSLLETGGIQPQHF
CDR3 DNA: TGTGCCAGCAGTTTATTAGAGACAGGGGGTATACAGCCCCAGCATTTT

J gene: TRBJ1-6
clone size: NA
D gene: TRBD1
CDR3 length: 15
V gene: TRBV7-2
CDR3 protein: CASSLGDRDNSPLHF
CDR3 DNA: TGTGCCAGCAGCTTAGGAGACAGGGATAATTCACCCCTCCACTTT

J gene: TRBJ1-3
clone size: once
D gene: NA
CDR3 length: 14
V gene: TRBV29-1
CDR3 protein: CSVEVGESGNTIYF
CDR3 DNA: TGCAGCGTTGAGGTGGGGGAATCTGGAAACACCATATATTTT

J gene: TRBJ1-4
clone size: NA
D gene: TRBD1
CDR3 length: 15
V gene: TRBV5-6
CDR3 protein: CASSLTTGQTEKLFF
CDR3 DNA: TGTGCCAGCAGCTTAACGACAGGGCAAACCGAAAAACTGTTTTTT

J gene: TRBJ1-5
clone size: NA
D gene: TRBD1
CDR3 length: 15
V gene: TRBV25-1
CDR3 protein: CASSLGTGSNQPQHF
CDR3 DNA: TGTGCCAGCAGTCTCGGGACAGGTAGCAATCAGCCCCAGCATTTT

J gene: TRBJ1-4
clone size: once
D gene: NA
CDR3 length: 16
V gene: TRBV5-1
CDR3 protein: CASSLARGETNEKLFF
CDR3 DNA: TGCGCCAGCAGCTTGGCCCGGGGGGAAACTAATGAAAAACTGTTTTTT

J gene: TRBJ2-2
clone size: NA
D gene: NA
CDR3 length: 17
V gene: TRBV14
CDR3 protein: CASSPTQQGRAIGELFF
CDR3 DNA: TGTGCCAGCAGCCCCACGCAGCAGGGCCGAGCCATCGGGGAGCTGTTTTTT

J gene: TRBJ2-1
clone size: NA
D gene: TRBD2
CDR3 length: 17
V gene: TRBV24-1
CDR3 protein: CATSDDRTSGVYNEQFF
CDR3 DNA: TGTGCCACCAGTGATGATCGGACTAGCGGGGTATACAATGAGCAGTTCTTC

J gene: TRBJ1-1
clone size: NA
D gene: NA
CDR3 length: 14
V gene: TRBV9
CDR3 protein: CASSVGGTNTEAFF
CDR3 DNA: TGTGCCAGCAGCGTAGGCGGGACTAACACTGAAGCTTTCTTT

J gene: TRBJ1-6
clone size: NA
D gene: NA
CDR3 length: 15
V gene: TRBV11-2
CDR3 protein: CASSFRIGQTSPLHF
CDR3 DNA: TGTGCCAGCAGCTTTCGGATCGGGCAGACTTCACCCCTCCACTTT

J gene: TRBJ1-6
clone size: NA
D gene: NA
CDR3 length: 12
V gene: TRBV7-9
CDR3 protein: CASSPSNSPLHF
CDR3 DNA: TGTGCCAGCAGCCCTTCAAATTCACCCCTCCACTTT

J gene: TRBJ2-5
clone size: NA
D gene: TRBD2
CDR3 length: 14
V gene: TRBV5-4
CDR3 protein: CASSSGLAGETQYF
CDR3 DNA: TGTGCCAGCAGCTCGGGACTAGCCGGCGAGACCCAGTACTTC

J gene: TRBJ2-5
clone size: NA
D gene: NA
CDR3 length: 14
V gene: TRBV7-9
CDR3 protein: CASSLMTGQETQYF
CDR3 DNA: TGTGCCAGCAGCCTCATGACGGGCCAAGAGACCCAGTACTTC

J gene: TRBJ2-5
clone size: NA
D gene: TRBD2
CDR3 length: 17
V gene: TRBV5-1
CDR3 protein: CASSRTGTSGGVETQYF
CDR3 DNA: TGCGCCAGCAGCCGCACGGGGACTAGCGGGGGCGTCGAGACCCAGTACTTC

J gene: TRBJ2-1
clone size: NA
D gene: TRBD1
CDR3 length: 14
V gene: TRBV5-1
CDR3 protein: CASSSRQGLHEQFF
CDR3 DNA: TGCGCCAGCAGTTCTCGACAGGGTCTCCATGAGCAGTTCTTC

J gene: TRBJ2-5
clone size: NA
D gene: NA
CDR3 length: 17
V gene: TRBV29-1
CDR3 protein: CSGGGTRGWVRKETQYF
CDR3 DNA: TGCAGCGGGGGTGGGACTCGCGGGTGGGTTCGCAAAGAGACCCAGTACTTC

J gene: TRBJ2-7
clone size: NA
D gene: TRBD2
CDR3 length: 16
V gene: TRBV3-1/TRBV3-2
CDR3 protein: CASSQSWTSGRGEQYF
CDR3 DNA: TGTGCCAGCAGCCAATCCTGGACTAGCGGGAGGGGCGAGCAGTACTTC

J gene: TRBJ2-3
clone size: few
D gene: TRBD2
CDR3 length: 15
V gene: TRBV5-4
CDR3 protein: CASSLAGGGIDTQYF
CDR3 DNA: TGTGCCAGCAGCTTAGCGGGGGGCGGGATAGATACGCAGTATTTT

J gene: TRBJ2-5
clone size: NA
D gene: NA
CDR3 length: 14
V gene: TRBV6-1
CDR3 protein: CASSDPPGQETQYF
CDR3 DNA: TGTGCCAGCAGTGACCCCCCGGGCCAAGAGACCCAGTACTTC

J gene: TRBJ1-1
clone size: NA
D gene: NA
CDR3 length: 13
V gene: TRBV10-3
CDR3 protein: CAISESYGTEAFF
CDR3 DNA: TGTGCCATCAGTGAGTCGTACGGTACTGAAGCTTTCTTT

J gene: TRBJ1-6
clone size: NA
D gene: NA
CDR3 length: 17
V gene: TRBV4-1
CDR3 protein: CASSQEGSGHRNSPLHF
CDR3 DNA: TGCGCCAGCAGCCAAGAGGGTTCGGGTCACAGAAATTCACCCCTCCACTTT

J gene: TRBJ2-7
clone size: NA
D gene: TRBD1
CDR3 length: 14
V gene: TRBV5-1
CDR3 protein: CASSRDRGRDEQYF
CDR3 DNA: TGCGCCAGCAGCAGGGACAGGGGGCGCGACGAGCAGTACTTC

J gene: TRBJ2-2
clone size: NA
D gene: TRBD1
CDR3 length: 16
V gene: TRBV7-8
CDR3 protein: CASSLRGQGVARELFF
CDR3 DNA: TGTGCCAGCAGCTTAAGAGGACAGGGGGTGGCCCGGGAGCTGTTTTTT

J gene: TRBJ1-5
clone size: NA
D gene: TRBD1
CDR3 length: 15
V gene: TRBV2
CDR3 protein: CASRLQGVDNQPQHF
CDR3 DNA: TGTGCCAGCAGGCTACAGGGGGTTGACAATCAGCCCCAGCATTTT

J gene: TRBJ2-5
clone size: NA
D gene: NA
CDR3 length: 14
V gene: TRBV27
CDR3 protein: CASSKGQLGETQYF
CDR3 DNA: TGTGCCAGCAGTAAGGGACAACTCGGGGAGACCCAGTACTTC

J gene: TRBJ1-5
clone size: NA
D gene: TRBD1
CDR3 length: 20
V gene: TRBV19
CDR3 protein: CASRSTRSGTGGYSNQPQHF
CDR3 DNA: TGTGCCAGTAGAAGTACCCGCTCCGGGACAGGGGGGTATAGCAATCAGCCCCAGCATTTT

J gene: TRBJ1-5
clone size: NA
D gene: TRBD1
CDR3 length: 16
V gene: TRBV24-1
CDR3 protein: CATSDGTGFSNQPQHF
CDR3 DNA: TGTGCCACCAGTGATGGGACAGGGTTTAGCAATCAGCCCCAGCATTTT

J gene: TRBJ2-3
clone size: NA
D gene: NA
CDR3 length: 14
V gene: TRBV7-2
CDR3 protein: CASSLAVSTDTQYF
CDR3 DNA: TGTGCCAGCAGCTTAGCGGTCAGCACAGATACGCAGTATTTT

J gene: TRBJ2-2
clone size: NA
D gene: NA
CDR3 length: 16
V gene: TRBV28
CDR3 protein: CASSTSGAANTGELFF
CDR3 DNA: TGTGCCAGCAGTACTTCAGGGGCGGCGAACACCGGGGAGCTGTTTTTT

J gene: TRBJ1-4
clone size: once
D gene: NA
CDR3 length: 12
V gene: TRBV27
CDR3 protein: CASSRGNEKLFF
CDR3 DNA: TGTGCCAGCAGTAGAGGGAATGAAAAACTGTTTTTT

J gene: TRBJ1-1
clone size: NA
D gene: TRBD1
CDR3 length: 13
V gene: TRBV9
CDR3 protein: CASSATGVTEAFF
CDR3 DNA: TGTGCCAGCAGCGCAACAGGGGTAACTGAAGCTTTCTTT

J gene: TRBJ1-5
clone size: NA
D gene: NA
CDR3 length: 14
V gene: TRBV9
CDR3 protein: CASSSWDRGEPQHF
CDR3 DNA: TGTGCCAGCAGCTCATGGGACCGCGGTGAGCCCCAGCATTTT

J gene: TRBJ2-3
clone size: NA
D gene: NA
CDR3 length: 16
V gene: TRBV5-4
CDR3 protein: CASSPRRGRGTDTQYF
CDR3 DNA: TGTGCCAGCAGCCCCAGGAGGGGCAGGGGAACAGATACGCAGTATTTT

J gene: TRBJ2-5
clone size: NA
D gene: TRBD2
CDR3 length: 14
V gene: TRBV5-1
CDR3 protein: CASSLATSGGTQYF
CDR3 DNA: TGCGCCAGCAGCTTGGCTACTAGCGGGGGGACCCAGTACTTC

J gene: TRBJ1-1
clone size: NA
D gene: NA
CDR3 length: 15
V gene: TRBV7-6
CDR3 protein: CASREGPFLDTEAFF
CDR3 DNA: TGTGCCAGCAGGGAGGGCCCATTCCTGGACACTGAAGCTTTCTTT

J gene: TRBJ2-2
clone size: NA
D gene: NA
CDR3 length: 16
V gene: TRBV9
CDR3 protein: CASSLRLVVNTGELFF
CDR3 DNA: TGTGCCAGCAGCCTAAGACTAGTCGTAAACACCGGGGAGCTGTTTTTT

J gene: TRBJ1-2
clone size: NA
D gene: NA
CDR3 length: 13
V gene: TRBV5-5
CDR3 protein: CASSSDSNYGYTF
CDR3 DNA: TGTGCCAGCAGCAGTGACAGTAACTATGGCTACACCTTC

J gene: TRBJ2-2
clone size: few
D gene: NA
CDR3 length: 14
V gene: TRBV30
CDR3 protein: CAWMEGGYTGELFF
CDR3 DNA: TGTGCCTGGATGGAGGGGGGGTACACCGGGGAGCTGTTTTTT

J gene: TRBJ2-3
clone size: once
D gene: NA
CDR3 length: 15
V gene: TRBV11-3
CDR3 protein: CASSLGSTSTDTQYF
CDR3 DNA: TGTGCCAGCAGCTTAGGTTCGACATCCACAGATACGCAGTATTTT

J gene: TRBJ2-5
clone size: NA
D gene: NA
CDR3 length: 12
V gene: TRBV6-5
CDR3 protein: CASSRDKETQYF
CDR3 DNA: TGTGCCAGCAGTCGGGACAAAGAGACCCAGTACTTC

J gene: TRBJ1-1
clone size: NA
D gene: NA
CDR3 length: 14
V gene: TRBV30
CDR3 protein: CAWTKTGAGTEAFF
CDR3 DNA: TGTGCCTGGACGAAAACGGGGGCTGGCACTGAAGCTTTCTTT

J gene: TRBJ2-5
clone size: NA
D gene: TRBD2
CDR3 length: 16
V gene: TRBV11-3
CDR3 protein: CASSKGTLGGGETQYF
CDR3 DNA: TGTGCCAGCAGCAAAGGAACCCTTGGCGGGGGGGAGACCCAGTACTTC

J gene: TRBJ1-1
clone size: NA
D gene: NA
CDR3 length: 14
V gene: TRBV28
CDR3 protein: CASSMGGLNTEAFF
CDR3 DNA: TGTGCCAGCAGCATGGGCGGCTTGAACACTGAAGCTTTCTTT

J gene: TRBJ1-2
clone size: NA
D gene: NA
CDR3 length: 16
V gene: TRBV28
CDR3 protein: CASSLGPVQMNYGYTF
CDR3 DNA: TGTGCCAGCAGTTTAGGTCCTGTGCAGATGAACTATGGCTACACCTTC

J gene: TRBJ2-7
clone size: NA
D gene: TRBD1
CDR3 length: 13
V gene: TRBV5-1
CDR3 protein: CASSHRDSYEQYF
CDR3 DNA: TGCGCCAGCAGCCACCGGGACAGCTACGAGCAGTACTTC

J gene: TRBJ2-1
clone size: NA
D gene: NA
CDR3 length: 15
V gene: TRBV13
CDR3 protein: CASSSRTGGAAEQFF
CDR3 DNA: TGTGCCAGCAGCTCCCGGACCGGAGGGGCGGCTGAGCAGTTCTTC

J gene: TRBJ1-3
clone size: NA
D gene: NA
CDR3 length: 14
V gene: TRBV6-1
CDR3 protein: CASSDRGPGNTIYF
CDR3 DNA: TGTGCCAGCAGTGACAGGGGCCCTGGAAACACCATATATTTT

J gene: TRBJ2-5
clone size: NA
D gene: TRBD2
CDR3 length: 16
V gene: TRBV18
CDR3 protein: CASSPEGGIPLETQYF
CDR3 DNA: TGTGCCAGCTCACCCGAGGGAGGGATTCCGTTGGAGACCCAGTACTTC